The entry that follows covers one T cell receptor (beta chain) sequence. Its antigen is unidentified. In each sample, roughly 0.95-10 million cryopreserved PBMC were present before DNA extraction. The CDR3 covers 14 residues. Deletions cut 3 bases from V and 0 bases from J, with 8 bases between. The germline CDR1 and CDR2 sequences are SEHNR and FQNEAQ (reference sequence). Running of the v3.0 immunoSEQ assay took place at survey level. The assay was immunoSEQ multiplex PCR, and TCRdb's table has in-frame clones only and misses some. The table lists about 40,000 clones, 85% of them singletons. This entry comes from a study of long-term antiretroviral therapy in people with HIV. Whole-study results and caveats: Pre-ART expanded TRB clones stayed dominant throughout, though often decreasing after ART.

This receptor was taken from a woman aged 50 to 60 with HIV. The gene calls are TRBV7-9 and TRBJ1-1; D is perhaps TRBD1 (6 bases). The sequencing here drew on unsorted PBMCs, taken 3.1 years after starting antiretroviral therapy. The CDR3 is CASSLTGMNTEAFF. In DNA form, the CDR3 reads TGTGCCAGCAGCTTGACAGGAATGAACACTGAAGCTTTCTTT.